This T cell receptor (beta chain) was captured by sequencing in a study of molecular identifiers for immune sequencing clone quantification. Study observations and caveats: Barcode collisions between identical TCR molecules could shrink estimates of highly expanded clone sizes.

Of note for this clonotype: Its antigen is still unknown.

Bulk libraries came from a prior protocol with listed TCR primers. TCRdb re-derived calls from the PCR reads in MiXCR, one entry per CDR3 protein. The data show about 630,000 distinct CDR3 sequences, 25% seen once. Naive CD8 T cells were picked out by sorting for CD8+CD4-CCR7+CD45RA+. The germline CDR1 and CDR2 sequences are SEHNR and FQNEAQ (reference sequence). CDR3 length: 16 residues. Trimming cost V 8 bases and J 0 bases, with 19 bases left between them. This clonotype originated in a human donor in good health. Some libraries in this study had Jurkat cell RNA spiked in. This rearrangement joins TRBV7-9 to TRBJ1-1, with D perhaps TRBD1 (5 bases). Specimen: naive CD8+ T cells from blood, with Jurkat cell RNA spiked in. Described subset: FACS-sorted CD8+CD4-CCR7+CD45RA+ naive T cells. The CDR3 protein is CASCSSSTALNTEAFF. DNA for the CDR3: TGTGCCAGCTGCTCCTCCTCGACAGCTTTGAACACTGAAGCTTTCTTT.